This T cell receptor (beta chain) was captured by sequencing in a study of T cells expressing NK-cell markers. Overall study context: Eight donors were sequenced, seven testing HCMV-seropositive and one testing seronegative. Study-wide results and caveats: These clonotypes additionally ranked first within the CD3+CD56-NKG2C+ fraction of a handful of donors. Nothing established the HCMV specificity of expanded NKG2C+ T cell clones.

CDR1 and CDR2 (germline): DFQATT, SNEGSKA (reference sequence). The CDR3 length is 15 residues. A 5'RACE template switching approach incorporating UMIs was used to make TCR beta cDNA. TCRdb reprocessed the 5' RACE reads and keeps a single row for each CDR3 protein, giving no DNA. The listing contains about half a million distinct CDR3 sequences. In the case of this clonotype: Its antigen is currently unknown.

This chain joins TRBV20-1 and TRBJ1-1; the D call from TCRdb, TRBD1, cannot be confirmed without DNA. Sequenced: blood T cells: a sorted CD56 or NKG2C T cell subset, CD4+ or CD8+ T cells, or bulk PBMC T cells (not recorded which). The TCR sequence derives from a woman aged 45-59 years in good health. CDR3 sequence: CSASRQGARNTEAFF.